A single sample is the source of the 29 T cell receptor beta chains below, sequenced in a study of cytomegalovirus exposure and HLA in healthy donors. Primers: 60 Vbeta forward and 13 Jbeta reverse. Profiled with immunoSEQ multiplex PCR; TCRdb holds only in-frame clones, not every one. The sample is made up of about 160,000 clones, and the top ten hold 2% to 2.5% of it. The sequenced sample was PBMCs. All receptors derive from a man aged 25 to 40 in good health and CMV-seronegative.

The genes are TRBV28 and TRBJ2-7; 8 bases map to TRBD1. The CDR3 consists of 15 residues. V dropped 6 bases and J dropped 4; count of bases not matched to a gene: 11. The germline CDR1 and CDR2 sequences are MDHEN and SYDVKM. The CDR3 spells CASRLLGQGGYEQYF. The CDR3 DNA reads TGTGCCAGCAGGCTACTAGGACAGGGCGGATACGAGCAGTACTTC.

The gene calls are TRBV4-2 and TRBJ2-5; TRBD2 matches 7 bases. In germline, CDR1 is LGHNA, CDR2 YNFKEQ. The ends lost 1 base at V and 5 bases at J; junction bases unmatched: 7. The CDR3 sequence is 15 residues long. The CDR3 loop reads CASSQVGLGGETQYF. The DNA of the CDR3 is TGTGCCAGCAGCCAAGTGGGACTGGGAGGGGAGACCCAGTACTTC.

This chain links TRBV9 with TRBJ1-5, with TRBD1 identical over 11 bases. V was clipped by 4 bases and J by 1 base; unmatched bases: 4. Germline V CDR1 and CDR2: SGDLS, YYNGEE. The CDR3 runs to 16 residues. This CDR3 is CASSPGTGGSNQPQHF. CDR3 nucleotides: TGTGCCAGCAGCCCAGGGACAGGGGGGAGCAATCAGCCCCAGCATTTT.

This chain connects TRBV5-4 to TRBJ2-7, with 9 bases that match TRBD1. The CDR3 consists of 14 residues. Germline CDR1 SGHNT, CDR2 YYREEE (reference sequence). V gave up 4 bases and J gave up 3 bases; unmatched junction bases: 5. CDR3 coding DNA: TGTGCCAGCAGCGGAACAGGGGGCGGCTACGAGCAGTACTTC. This encodes CASSGTGGGYEQYF.

This sequence joins TRBV7-2 and TRBJ1-2; D call uncertain. The CDR3 consists of 15 residues. Germline assignment: CDR1 SGHTA and CDR2 FQGNSA. Trimming took 2 bases from V and 1 from J, leaving 11 bases between them. The CDR3 sequence is CASSLTARLNYGYTF. In nucleotides, the CDR3 is TGTGCCAGCAGCTTAACGGCCAGGCTTAACTATGGCTACACCTTC.

The chain employs TRBV10-2 and TRBJ2-7; possible D gene TRBD1, 6 bases. The CDR3 is 14 residues long. CDR1 WSHSY and CDR2 SAAADI come from the germline V gene. V shed 8 bases and J shed 5 bases, with 19 bases lying between them. The chain's CDR3 is CASGRPSQGNEQYF. Here the CDR3 DNA reads TGCGCCAGCGGCCGACCGTCTCAGGGGAACGAGCAGTACTTC.

This chain links TRBV7-6 with TRBJ2-2; maybe TRBD1 (6 bases). V was trimmed by 4 bases and J by 2 bases, leaving 14 bases between them. In germline, CDR1 is SGHVS, CDR2 FNYEAQ. The CDR3 contains 16 residues. The CDR3 DNA is TGTGCCAGCAGCTCCCAGACAGGTTCCAACACCGGGGAGCTGTTTTTT. Translated, it gives CASSSQTGSNTGELFF.

J is TRBJ1-2 and V is TRBV6-5; D remains ambiguous. CDR3 length: 13 amino acids. V lost 4 bases, J lost 5 bases, and 11 bases lay in between. CDR1 and CDR2 (germline): MNHEY, SVGAGI. The CDR3 loop is CASSSLDLYGYTF. The DNA for the CDR3 is TGTGCCAGCAGTTCATTGGACTTATATGGCTACACCTTC.

The chain uses TRBV21-1 and TRBJ2-1; no check of the table's D call, TRBD2, against the DNA was made. TRBV21-1 counts as a pseudogene. This CDR3 region has 19 residues. The CDR3 nucleotides are TGTGCCAGCAGTTACCCGGGACTAGCGGGAGGGCCAAATTACAATGAGCAGTTCTTC. Its translation: CASSYPGLAGGPNYNEQFF.

The chain links TRBV28 to TRBJ2-7; D perhaps matches TRBD1 (5 bases). Germline CDR1 and CDR2: MDHEN and SYDVKM. The CDR3 is 13 residues long. Trimming stripped 6 bases from V and 3 bases from J, with 12 bases between. The CDR3 DNA sequence: TGTGCCAGCAGGGTTACAGGTATCTACGAGCAGTACTTC. Translating gives CASRVTGIYEQYF.

The chain uses TRBV10-3 and TRBJ2-3, with D uncertain. With 3 bases removed from V and 5 bases from J, the gap between germline ends came to 15 bases. CDR1 is ENHRY and CDR2 is SYGVKD in the germline V gene. The CDR3 spans 15 residues. The CDR3 spells CAISDPVNGRDTQYF. DNA for the CDR3: TGTGCCATCAGTGATCCAGTGAATGGGCGAGATACGCAGTATTTT.

The V gene is TRBV28, the J gene TRBJ1-1; no firm D call. This CDR3 has 13 amino acids. In germline, CDR1 is MDHEN, CDR2 SYDVKM. The V gene lost 4 bases and the J gene lost 6 bases, with 12 bases spanning the gap. The CDR3 DNA sequence: TGTGCCAGCAGTTCCCTCCGGGTCCCTGAAGCTTTCTTT. As protein: CASSSLRVPEAFF.

The chain joins TRBV27 to TRBJ1-2, with no clear D. V was cut by 1 base and J by 5 bases, with 17 bases left in between. The CDR3 loop spans 16 amino acids. Germline V gene sequence: CDR1 MNHEY, CDR2 SMNVEV (reference sequence). The CDR3, as DNA: TGTGCCAGCAGTTTATATTCCGCCAGGACTCGTTATGGCTACACCTTC. Its translation is CASSLYSARTRYGYTF.

V usage is TRBV10-3 and J usage is TRBJ2-2; 11 bases are a match to TRBD1. This CDR3 is 16 amino acids long. V was clipped by 5 bases and J by 4 bases; unmatched bases: 6. Germline V gene sequence: CDR1 ENHRY, CDR2 SYGVKD. DNA for the CDR3: TGTGCCATCAGTCCTGGACAGGGGGCTGGCACCGGGGAGCTGTTTTTT. As protein: CAISPGQGAGTGELFF.

The rearrangement uses TRBV5-4 and TRBJ2-3; maybe TRBD1 (6 bases). Germline lookup yields CDR1 SGHNT and CDR2 YYREEE (reference sequence). This CDR3 has 14 residues. Trimming left V 1 base short and J 10 bases short, with 16 bases between. The CDR3: CASSLRTEVAPQYF. CDR3 in DNA: TGTGCCAGCAGCTTGAGGACAGAGGTTGCTCCGCAGTATTTT.

The rearrangement joins TRBV19 to TRBJ2-7, with 14 nucleotides matching TRBD2. CDR3 length: 20 amino acids. The trim removed 6 bases at V and 5 bases at J, leaving 21 bases unmatched. CDR1 LNHDA and CDR2 SQIVND come from the germline V gene (reference sequence). The CDR3 DNA is TGTGCCAGTAGGGACATAACGGGACCGGGACTAGCGGGAGTTAGTAACGAGCAGTACTTC. This gives the protein CASRDITGPGLAGVSNEQYF.

The J gene is TRBJ2-7, the V gene TRBV28, with TRBD1 matching 7 bases. The trim removed 7 bases at V and 1 base at J, leaving 4 bases unmatched. Germline values: CDR1 MDHEN, CDR2 SYDVKM. CDR3 size: 13 residues. CDR3: CASITGDSYEQYF. The DNA for the CDR3 is TGTGCCAGCATCACAGGGGATTCCTACGAGCAGTACTTC.

V usage is TRBV5-1 and J usage is TRBJ2-3; D is possibly TRBD1 (6 bases). V lost 0 bases, J lost 6 bases, and 17 bases lay in between. CDR1 and CDR2 (germline): SGHRS, YFSETQ. CDR3 length: 16 amino acids. CDR3 region: CASSLAGTTYPDTQYF. For the CDR3, the DNA is TGCGCCAGCAGCTTGGCCGGGACAACCTACCCGGATACGCAGTATTTT.

The chain employs TRBV7-4 and TRBJ1-5; 12 bases line up with TRBD1. Germline V gene sequence: CDR1 SGHVT, CDR2 SQSDAQ. The V segment lost 3 bases and the J segment 2 bases; nucleotides outside the gene matches: 8. CDR3 size: 18 residues. CDR3 sequence reads: CASSFRDRGRRRNQPQHF. In nucleotides, the CDR3 is TGTGCCAGCAGCTTCCGGGACAGGGGGCGTCGTCGCAATCAGCCCCAGCATTTT.

The chain uses TRBV4-1 and TRBJ1-2; weak D call: TRBD1 (6 bases). Germline V gene data show CDR1 as MGHRA and CDR2 as YSYEKL. The CDR3 has 17 residues. Trimming took off 1 base at V and 1 base at J, with 16 bases between the two ends. DNA of the CDR3: TGCGCCAGCAGCCAAGGGATCAGGGGATTAGGTAACTATGGCTACACCTTC. It codes for CASSQGIRGLGNYGYTF.

V is TRBV15 and J is TRBJ2-1; 8 bases are shared with TRBD2. V dropped 5 bases and J dropped 10; count of bases not matched to a gene: 4. The CDR3 has 12 residues. Germline V gives CDR1 LNHNV, CDR2 YYDKDF (reference sequence). CDR3 bases: TGTGCCACCAGCCCCTGGACTAGCGAGCAGTTCTTC. Amino acid sequence: CATSPWTSEQFF.

This sequence joins TRBV7-6 and TRBJ2-3, with D possibly TRBD2 on 6 matching bases. V lost 1 base and J 3 bases, leaving 17 bases between the germline ends. Germline CDR1 and CDR2: SGHVS and FNYEAQ. The CDR3 contains 17 residues. CDR3 bases: TGTGCCAGCAGCTTAGAGTGGGGAGCGGGCCTGACAGATACGCAGTATTTT. This encodes CASSLEWGAGLTDTQYF.

The rearrangement uses TRBV4-3 and TRBJ2-7; D is perhaps TRBD1 (6 bases). The CDR3 extends over 15 amino acids. Trimming removed 1 base at V and 5 bases at J, with 15 bases between. Germline assignment: CDR1 LGHNA and CDR2 YSLEER. The CDR3 DNA follows: TGCGCCAGCAGCCAAGTGGGCCAGGGGTTCCACGAGCAGTACTTC. As protein: CASSQVGQGFHEQYF.

The V gene is TRBV5-4, the J gene TRBJ1-2; a weak D match, TRBD1 (6 bases). Germline lookup yields CDR1 SGHNT and CDR2 YYREEE (reference sequence). The CDR3 length is 15 residues. The ends were cut back, 0 bases at V and 5 bases at J, with 14 bases in the middle. The CDR3 DNA reads TGTGCCAGCAGCTTGGCCGAGCAGGGGATATATGGCTACACCTTC. This encodes CASSLAEQGIYGYTF.

J is TRBJ2-7 and V is TRBV14; 9 bases agree with TRBD1. The CDR3 length is 16 residues. CDR1 SGHDN and CDR2 FVKESK come from the germline V gene. V shed 4 bases and J 2 bases; nucleotides not matched to a gene: 9. The CDR3 protein is CASSPGTGTSTYEQYF. The CDR3 region has the DNA TGTGCCAGCAGCCCCGGGACAGGGACGAGTACCTACGAGCAGTACTTC.

The genes are TRBV5-1 and TRBJ2-2; the D gene is possibly TRBD1 (6 bases). Trimming took off 5 bases at V and 3 bases at J, with 14 bases between the two ends. The CDR3 sequence is 15 residues long. The germline V gene encodes CDR1 SGHRS and CDR2 YFSETQ. The CDR3 loop reads CASRLQGSDTGELFF. CDR3 DNA sequence: TGCGCCAGCAGATTACAGGGATCGGACACCGGGGAGCTGTTTTTT.

The chain joins TRBV7-9 to TRBJ2-5; 14 nucleotides match TRBD2. CDR1 and CDR2 (germline): SEHNR, FQNEAQ (reference sequence). The V segment lost 3 bases and the J segment 4 bases; nucleotides outside the gene matches: 1. The CDR3 is 15 residues long. In DNA, the CDR3 is TGTGCCAGCAGCTTTGGACTAGCGGGAGGAGAGACCCAGTACTTC. Its protein is CASSFGLAGGETQYF.

The chain employs TRBV1 and TRBJ1-1; TRBD1, the D gene given by the table, was not confirmed from the DNA. TRBV1 is a pseudogene segment. The CDR3 totals 16 residues. The CDR3, as DNA: TGCACCAGCAGCCAACGCACAGGGGCGGAGGACACTGAAGCTTTCTTT. It specifies CTSSQRTGAEDTEAFF.

The chain links TRBV2 to TRBJ2-2; 8 bases are shared with TRBD1. V dropped 9 bases and J dropped 4; count of bases not matched to a gene: 7. This CDR3 is built from 14 residues. Germline V CDR1 and CDR2: SNHLY, FYNNEI. For the CDR3, the DNA is TGTGCCAGTTATACAGGGGGAAGCACCGGGGAGCTGTTTTTT. Translated, it gives CASYTGGSTGELFF.